The 13 T cell receptor beta chains listed next were all sequenced from one sample in a study of T cell responses to AZD1222 COVID-19 vaccine. This table comes from immunoSEQ multiplex PCR, and its TCRdb copy is limited to in-frame clones, with some not included. The table includes around 31,000 clones, approximately 89% detected once. The sample consisted of peripheral blood, taken on day 0 of AZD1222 vaccination. The receptors come from an adult in good health.

The rearrangement links TRBV12-3 or TRBV12-4 to TRBJ2-7; 7 bases line up with TRBD1. The CDR3 has 12 residues. V lost 6 bases, J lost 6 bases, and 5 bases stayed unmatched. The CDR3 reads CASRSTGVEQYF. CDR3 in DNA: TGTGCCAGCAGATCTACAGGGGTCGAGCAGTACTTC.

The rearrangement joins TRBV6-6 to TRBJ1-1; no reliable D call. The V and J ends lost 8 bases and 1 base respectively, with 14 bases between them. CDR3 length equals 14 residues. In germline, CDR1 is MNHNY, CDR2 SVGAGI (reference sequence). The CDR3 nucleotides are TGTGCCAGCGCCCGAGCAGAGAAGAACACTGAAGCTTTCTTT. This translates into CASARAEKNTEAFF.

V is TRBV5-1 and J is TRBJ1-4, with unresolved D. Germline V gene lookup returns CDR1 SGHRS and CDR2 YFSETQ. CDR3 size: 14 residues. V was clipped by 2 bases and J by 5 bases, with 10 bases between them. CDR3 loop: CASSFFGSNEKLFF. The CDR3, as DNA: TGCGCCAGCAGCTTTTTTGGATCCAATGAAAAACTGTTTTTT.

The chain carries TRBV6-2 or TRBV6-3 and TRBJ1-6; D gene unclear. The germline V and J ends were trimmed by 0 bases and 7 bases, with 1 base remaining between them. Germline loops: CDR1 MNHEY, CDR2 SVGEGT. The CDR3 is 12 residues long. The CDR3 nucleotides read TGTGCCAGCAGTTACTCAAATTCACCCCTCCACTTT. This sequence encodes CASSYSNSPLHF.

J is TRBJ1-5 and V is TRBV5-1, with 8 nucleotides matching TRBD1. The germline CDR1 and CDR2 sequences are SGHRS and YFSETQ. J gave up 14 bases and V 0 bases, and 10 bases lay outside the gene matches. The CDR3 has 14 amino acids. CDR3 in DNA: TGCGCCAGCAGCTTGGCCGGGACAGGCACACAGGAGCATTTT. Translation gives CASSLAGTGTQEHF.

The V and J genes are TRBV4-1 and TRBJ2-5; no clear D. Germline V gene sequence: CDR1 MGHRA, CDR2 YSYEKL. This CDR3 comprises 14 residues. V dropped 0 bases and J dropped 4 bases, with 9 bases sitting between them. CDR3 amino acids: CASSQEDTIETQYF. DNA of the CDR3: TGCGCCAGCAGCCAAGAAGATACAATAGAGACCCAGTACTTC.

The chain has TRBV5-1 and TRBJ1-4; D is unresolved. The CDR3 sequence is 17 residues long. The germline gives CDR1 SGHRS, CDR2 YFSETQ. Trimming removed 4 bases from V and 0 bases from J, with 16 bases in between. This CDR3 is CASSHALNSATNEKLFF. Written as DNA, the CDR3 is TGCGCCAGCAGCCACGCACTTAACTCTGCAACTAATGAAAAACTGTTTTTT.

The chain is built from TRBV12-3 or TRBV12-4 and TRBJ1-5; the D is unclear. The CDR3 loop spans 10 amino acids. Trimming stripped 8 bases from V and 5 bases from J, with 4 bases between. DNA for the CDR3: TGTGCCAGCGGAGATCAGCCCCAGCATTTT. Protein sequence: CASGDQPQHF.

In nucleotides, the CDR3 is TGTGCCAGCAGTCCTGACGGGGGGAAGTTCTATGGCTACACCTTC. Its translation: CASSPDGGKFYGYTF. The chain couples TRBV27 to TRBJ1-2, with TRBD1 as a possible D gene (5 bases). This CDR3 has 15 residues. Germline values: CDR1 MNHEY, CDR2 SMNVEV (reference sequence). V was trimmed by 5 bases and J by 4 bases, leaving 17 bases between them.

This clone turned up a few times. The gene calls are TRBV7-9 and TRBJ1-1; tentatively, D is TRBD1 (5 bases). The CDR3 consists of 16 residues. Trimming took off 1 base at V and 0 bases at J, with 12 bases between the two ends. Germline CDR1 is SEHNR and CDR2 is FQNEAQ (reference sequence). CDR3 protein: CASSLGGRVMNTEAFF. CDR3 DNA sequence: TGTGCCAGCAGCTTAGGGGGACGCGTTATGAACACTGAAGCTTTCTTT.

The chain employs TRBV9 and TRBJ2-3, with D maybe TRBD2 (6 bases). The germline gives CDR1 SGDLS, CDR2 YYNGEE. V was clipped by 4 bases and J by 0 bases, with 24 bases between them. The CDR3 has 19 residues. CDR3 sequence reads: CASSLAPSGRAPSTDTQYF. The CDR3 nucleotides read TGTGCCAGCAGCTTGGCGCCAAGCGGGCGCGCACCTAGCACAGATACGCAGTATTTT.

This rearrangement joins TRBV6-5 to TRBJ2-5; D may be TRBD1 (6 bases). V was shortened by 7 bases and J by 2 bases, with 11 bases between the two germline ends. The germline V gene encodes CDR1 MNHEY and CDR2 SVGAGI. The CDR3 has 13 residues. In DNA form, the CDR3 reads TGTGCCAGCAACCCAGGGGCTCAAGAGACCCAGTACTTC. Translating gives CASNPGAQETQYF.

The chain joins TRBV6-5 to TRBJ1-5, with TRBD1 as a possible D gene (5 bases). Germline CDR1 is MNHEY and CDR2 is SVGAGI. The CDR3 has 13 residues. V was clipped by 6 bases and J by 7 bases, with 13 bases between them. As DNA, the CDR3 is TGTGCCAGCAGATGGGGGGAGGGCCAGCCCCAGCATTTT. Translated: CASRWGEGQPQHF.